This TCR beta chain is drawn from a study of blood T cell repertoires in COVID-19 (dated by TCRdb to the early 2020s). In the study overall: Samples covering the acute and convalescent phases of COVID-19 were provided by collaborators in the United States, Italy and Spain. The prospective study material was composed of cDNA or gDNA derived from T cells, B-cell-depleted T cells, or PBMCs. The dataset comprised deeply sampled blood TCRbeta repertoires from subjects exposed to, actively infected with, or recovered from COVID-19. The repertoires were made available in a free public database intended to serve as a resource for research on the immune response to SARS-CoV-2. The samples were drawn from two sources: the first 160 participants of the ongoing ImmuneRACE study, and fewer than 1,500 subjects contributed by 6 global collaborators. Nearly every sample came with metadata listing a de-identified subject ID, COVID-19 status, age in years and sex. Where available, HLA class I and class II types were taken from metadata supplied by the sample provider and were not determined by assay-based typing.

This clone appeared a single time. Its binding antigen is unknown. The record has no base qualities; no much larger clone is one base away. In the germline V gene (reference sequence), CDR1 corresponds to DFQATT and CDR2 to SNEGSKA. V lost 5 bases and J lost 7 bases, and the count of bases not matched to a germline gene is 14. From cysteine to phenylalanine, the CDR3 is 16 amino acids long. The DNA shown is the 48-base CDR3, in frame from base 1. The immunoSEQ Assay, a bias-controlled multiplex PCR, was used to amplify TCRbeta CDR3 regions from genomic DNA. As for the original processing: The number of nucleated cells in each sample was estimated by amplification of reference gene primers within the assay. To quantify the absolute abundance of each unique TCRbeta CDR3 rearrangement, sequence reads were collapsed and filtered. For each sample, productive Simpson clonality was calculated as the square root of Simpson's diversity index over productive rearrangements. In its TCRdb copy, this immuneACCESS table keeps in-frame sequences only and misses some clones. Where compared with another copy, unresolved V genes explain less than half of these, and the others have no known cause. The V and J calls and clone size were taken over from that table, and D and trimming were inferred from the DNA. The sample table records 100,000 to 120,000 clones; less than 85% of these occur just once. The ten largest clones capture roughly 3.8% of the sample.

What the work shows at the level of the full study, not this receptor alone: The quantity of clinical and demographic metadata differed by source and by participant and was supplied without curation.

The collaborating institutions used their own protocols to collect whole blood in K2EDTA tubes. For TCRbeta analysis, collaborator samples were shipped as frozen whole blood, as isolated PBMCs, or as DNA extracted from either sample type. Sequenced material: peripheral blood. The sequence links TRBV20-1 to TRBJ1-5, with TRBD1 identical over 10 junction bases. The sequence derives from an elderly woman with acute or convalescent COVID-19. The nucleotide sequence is TGCAGTGCTGGTGGACAGGGGGAGGGACTCTCGCAGCCCCAGCATTTT. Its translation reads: CSAGGQGEGLSQPQHF.